Listed here are 13 T cell receptor beta chains from one sample, sequenced in a study of OX40 agonist ivuxolimab in advanced cancers. Libraries were prepared by immunoSEQ multiplex PCR; TCRdb keeps only in-frame clonotypes and omits some of them. The table has 20,000 to 30,000 clones, 80% to 90% seen once. This specimen was CD4+ or CD8+ T cells sorted from blood, taken in a trial of the OX40 agonist ivuxolimab. These receptors all stem from an adult with an advanced solid tumor such as melanoma, head and neck, liver or kidney cancer.

The chain employs TRBV4-2 and TRBJ2-2; D gene ambiguous. V dropped 0 bases and J dropped 0 bases, with 11 bases sitting between them. In germline, CDR1 is LGHNA, CDR2 YNFKEQ. The CDR3 runs 17 residues. The CDR3 sequence: CASSQDRAASNTGELFF. For the CDR3, the DNA is TGTGCCAGCAGCCAAGATAGGGCAGCCTCGAACACCGGGGAGCTGTTTTTT.

This sequence joins TRBV4-1 and TRBJ1-1; a possible D gene is TRBD1 (5 bases). Trimming stripped 4 bases from V and 4 bases from J, with 10 bases between. The germline gives CDR1 MGHRA, CDR2 YSYEKL. This CDR3 contains 13 residues. The chain's CDR3 is CASSPAGPTEAFF. CDR3 sequence (DNA): TGCGCCAGCAGCCCTGCGGGGCCCACTGAAGCTTTCTTT.

The chain has TRBV6-6 and TRBJ1-5; tentative D call: TRBD1 (6 bases). Germline V gives CDR1 MNHNY, CDR2 SVGAGI (reference sequence). The V and J ends lost 4 bases and 8 bases respectively, with 15 bases between them. The CDR3 spans 14 residues. The CDR3 protein is CASSLRLGAEPQHF. The CDR3, as DNA: TGTGCCAGCAGTTTACGTCTGGGGGCCGAGCCCCAGCATTTT.

The V gene is TRBV9, the J gene TRBJ1-1, with TRBD1 as a possible D gene (5 bases). Trimming cost V 7 bases and J 1 base, with 11 bases left between them. Per the germline V gene, CDR1 is SGDLS and CDR2 is YYNGEE. This CDR3 has 13 residues. Here the CDR3 reads CASEKTENTEAFF. DNA of the CDR3: TGTGCCAGCGAAAAGACAGAGAACACTGAAGCTTTCTTT.

V usage is TRBV14 and J usage is TRBJ2-3; D assignment may be TRBD1 or TRBD2 (5 bases each). V lost 2 bases, J lost 5 bases, and 20 bases lay in between. The CDR3 has 17 amino acids. Germline loops: CDR1 SGHDN, CDR2 FVKESK. CDR3 amino acids: CASSQSLTGPFVDTQYF. CDR3 bases: TGTGCCAGCAGCCAAAGCTTAACGGGACCCTTCGTAGATACGCAGTATTTT.

This clone has a handful of counts. The rearrangement links TRBV19 to TRBJ1-4; D gene ambiguous. V lost 6 bases and J 4 bases, leaving 6 bases between the germline ends. This CDR3 contains 12 residues. The germline CDR1 and CDR2 sequences are LNHDA and SQIVND (reference sequence). CDR3 in amino acids: CASRDGNEKLFF. The CDR3 nucleotides read TGTGCCAGTAGGGACGGTAATGAAAAACTGTTTTTT.

The chain couples TRBV10-2 to TRBJ2-1; D perhaps matches TRBD2 (6 bases). The germline V gene encodes CDR1 WSHSY and CDR2 SAAADI. This CDR3 region has 14 residues. Trimming took 7 bases from V and 4 from J, leaving 14 bases between them. In nucleotides, the CDR3 is TGCGCCAGCAAACTCCCAGGAGGGTACAATGAGCAGTTCTTC. This translates into CASKLPGGYNEQFF.

The V gene is TRBV27, the J gene TRBJ1-5; D uncertain. Germline V gene sequence: CDR1 MNHEY, CDR2 SMNVEV (reference sequence). This CDR3 is 14 amino acids long. Trimming took off 6 bases at V and 1 base at J, with 10 bases between the two ends. CDR3 nucleotides: TGTGCCAGCAGGGCGGAAGGGAGCAATCAGCCCCAGCATTTT. It codes for CASRAEGSNQPQHF.

The chain is built from TRBV19 and TRBJ1-5; 9 nucleotides line up with TRBD1. The CDR3 is 15 amino acids. Germline loops: CDR1 LNHDA, CDR2 SQIVND (reference sequence). V was clipped by 0 bases and J by 6 bases; unmatched bases: 3. CDR3 DNA sequence: TGTGCCAGTAGTATAGACGGGACAGGGAGTCAGCCCCAGCATTTT. Translating it yields CASSIDGTGSQPQHF.

The chain employs TRBV25-1 and TRBJ1-1; a possible D gene is TRBD1 (5 bases). Per germline, CDR1 MGHDK and CDR2 SYGVNS. V lost 0 bases and J lost 3, with 14 bases in between. The CDR3 totals 16 residues. The CDR3 nucleotides are TGTGCCAGCAGTGAATATAATGGGGACTGGGACACTGAAGCTTTCTTT. This gives the protein CASSEYNGDWDTEAFF.

The J gene is TRBJ1-5, the V gene TRBV19; D gene ambiguous. The V end lost 0 bases, the J end lost 4 bases, and 10 bases lay between the germline ends. This CDR3 comprises 15 residues. Germline CDR1 and CDR2: LNHDA and SQIVND (reference sequence). CDR3 protein: CASSIDDSSNQPQHF. The CDR3 region has the DNA TGTGCCAGTAGTATAGATGACTCCTCGAATCAGCCCCAGCATTTT.

This chain joins TRBV28 and TRBJ2-3; 8 nucleotides match TRBD2. Germline CDR1 and CDR2: MDHEN and SYDVKM. The CDR3 runs to 14 residues. After removal of 7 bases from V and 1 base from J, the junction contained 4 bases not matched to a gene. Here the CDR3 reads CASTLGGGTDTQYF. In DNA form, the CDR3 reads TGTGCCAGCACTCTCGGGGGGGGCACAGATACGCAGTATTTT.

This chain joins TRBV9 and TRBJ2-5; 10 bases align to TRBD2. Germline V gene lookup returns CDR1 SGDLS and CDR2 YYNGEE. Losses at the gene ends were 2 bases for V and 5 bases for J; bases not matched to a gene: 6. This CDR3 is built from 15 residues. CDR3 nucleotide sequence: TGTGCCAGCAGCGTGAGCGGGGGGGCCGGGGAGACCCAGTACTTC. Translation gives CASSVSGGAGETQYF.